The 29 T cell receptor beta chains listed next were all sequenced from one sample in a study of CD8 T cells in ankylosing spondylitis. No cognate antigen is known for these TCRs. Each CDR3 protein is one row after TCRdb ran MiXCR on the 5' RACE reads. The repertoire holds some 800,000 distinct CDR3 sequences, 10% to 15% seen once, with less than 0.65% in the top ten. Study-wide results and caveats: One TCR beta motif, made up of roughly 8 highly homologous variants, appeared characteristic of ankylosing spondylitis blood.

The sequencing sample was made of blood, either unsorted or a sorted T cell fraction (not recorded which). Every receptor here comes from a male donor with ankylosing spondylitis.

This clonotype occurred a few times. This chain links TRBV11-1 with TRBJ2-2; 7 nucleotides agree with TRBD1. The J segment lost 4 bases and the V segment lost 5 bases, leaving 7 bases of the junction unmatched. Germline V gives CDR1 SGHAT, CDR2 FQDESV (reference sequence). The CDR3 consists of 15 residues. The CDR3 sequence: CASSHRGVVTGELFF. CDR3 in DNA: TGTGCCAGCAGCCACAGGGGAGTTGTCACCGGGGAGCTGTTTTTT.

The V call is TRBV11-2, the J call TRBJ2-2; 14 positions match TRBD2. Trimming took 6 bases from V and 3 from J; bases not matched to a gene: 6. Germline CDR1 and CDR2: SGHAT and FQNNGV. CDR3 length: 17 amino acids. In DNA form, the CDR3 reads TGTGCCAGCAGGCGTCCGGGACTAGCGGGAGACACCGGGGAGCTGTTTTTT. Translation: CASRRPGLAGDTGELFF. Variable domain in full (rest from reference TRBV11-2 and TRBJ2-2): EAGVAQSPRYKIIEKRQSVAFWCNPISGHATLYWYQQILGQGPKLLIQFQNNGVVDDSQLPKDRFSAERLKGVDSTLKIQPAKLEDSAVYLCASRRPGLAGDTGELFFGEGSRLTVL.

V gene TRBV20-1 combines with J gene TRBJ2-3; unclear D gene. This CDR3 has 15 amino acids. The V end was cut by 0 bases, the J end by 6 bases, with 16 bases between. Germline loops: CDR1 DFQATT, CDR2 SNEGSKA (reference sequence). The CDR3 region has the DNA TGCAGTGCTAGAGATAGGATAGTAGTTCACGATACGCAGTATTTT. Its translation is CSARDRIVVHDTQYF.

CDR3 nucleotide sequence: TGCGCCAGCAGCTTAATGCAGGGTGGAACCGGGGAGCTGTTTTTT. Translating it yields CASSLMQGGTGELFF. The chain couples TRBV5-1 to TRBJ2-2, with D possibly TRBD1 on 5 matching bases. The CDR3 covers 15 residues. In germline, CDR1 is SGHRS, CDR2 YFSETQ. The V end lost 2 bases, the J end lost 5 bases, and 13 bases lay between the germline ends.

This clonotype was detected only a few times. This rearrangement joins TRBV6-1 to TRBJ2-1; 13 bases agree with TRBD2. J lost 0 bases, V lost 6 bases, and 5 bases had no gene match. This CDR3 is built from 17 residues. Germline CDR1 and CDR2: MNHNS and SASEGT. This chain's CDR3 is CASRGLAGDLSYNEQFF. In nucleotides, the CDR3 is TGTGCCAGCAGAGGACTAGCGGGAGACCTCTCCTACAATGAGCAGTTCTTC.

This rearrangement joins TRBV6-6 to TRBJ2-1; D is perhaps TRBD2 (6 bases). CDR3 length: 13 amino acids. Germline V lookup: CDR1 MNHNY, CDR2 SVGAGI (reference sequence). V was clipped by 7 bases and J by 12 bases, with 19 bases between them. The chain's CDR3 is CASTPRGGTWQFF. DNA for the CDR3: TGTGCCAGCACTCCACGAGGCGGGACCTGGCAGTTCTTC.

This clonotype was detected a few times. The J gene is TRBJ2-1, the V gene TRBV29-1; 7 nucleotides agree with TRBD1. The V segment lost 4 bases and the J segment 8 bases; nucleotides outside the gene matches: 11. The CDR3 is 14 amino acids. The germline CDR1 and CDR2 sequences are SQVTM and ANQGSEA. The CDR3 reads CSVGLGGFDDEQFF. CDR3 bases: TGCAGCGTTGGCTTAGGGGGCTTCGATGATGAGCAGTTCTTC.

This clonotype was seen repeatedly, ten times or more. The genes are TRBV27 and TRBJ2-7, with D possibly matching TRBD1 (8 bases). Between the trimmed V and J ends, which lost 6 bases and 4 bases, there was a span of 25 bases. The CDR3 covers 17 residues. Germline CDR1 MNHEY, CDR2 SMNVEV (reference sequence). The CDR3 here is CASSLNLLQGGIYEQYF. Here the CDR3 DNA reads TGTGCCAGCAGCTTAAATCTACTACAGGGGGGGATATACGAGCAGTACTTC.

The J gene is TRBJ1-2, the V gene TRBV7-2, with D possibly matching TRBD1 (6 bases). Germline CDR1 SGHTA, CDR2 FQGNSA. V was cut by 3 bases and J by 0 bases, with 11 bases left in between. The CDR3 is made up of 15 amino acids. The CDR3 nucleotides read TGTGCCAGCAGCTTCGGGGGACAAGCTAACTATGGCTACACCTTC. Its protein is CASSFGGQANYGYTF.

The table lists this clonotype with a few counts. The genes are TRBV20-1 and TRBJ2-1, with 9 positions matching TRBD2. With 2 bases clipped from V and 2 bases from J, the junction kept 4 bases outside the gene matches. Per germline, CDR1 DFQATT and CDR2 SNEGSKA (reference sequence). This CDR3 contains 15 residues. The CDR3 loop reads CSARPSGRTYNEQFF. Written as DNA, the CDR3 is TGCAGTGCTAGACCGAGCGGGAGGACCTACAATGAGCAGTTCTTC.

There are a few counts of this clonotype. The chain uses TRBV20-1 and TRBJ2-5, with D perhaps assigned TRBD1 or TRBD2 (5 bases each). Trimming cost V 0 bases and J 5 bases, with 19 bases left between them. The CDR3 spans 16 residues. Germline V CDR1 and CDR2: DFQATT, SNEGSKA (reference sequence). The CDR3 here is CSAREYSRGATETQYF. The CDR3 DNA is TGCAGTGCTAGAGAGTACTCGAGAGGGGCTACCGAGACCCAGTACTTC.

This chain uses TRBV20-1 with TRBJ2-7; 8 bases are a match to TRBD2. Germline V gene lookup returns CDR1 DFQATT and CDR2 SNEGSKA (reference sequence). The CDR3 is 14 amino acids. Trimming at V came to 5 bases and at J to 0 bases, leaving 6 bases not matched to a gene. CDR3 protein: CSASTSASSYEQYF. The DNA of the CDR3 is TGCAGTGCTTCGACTAGCGCGAGCTCCTACGAGCAGTACTTC.

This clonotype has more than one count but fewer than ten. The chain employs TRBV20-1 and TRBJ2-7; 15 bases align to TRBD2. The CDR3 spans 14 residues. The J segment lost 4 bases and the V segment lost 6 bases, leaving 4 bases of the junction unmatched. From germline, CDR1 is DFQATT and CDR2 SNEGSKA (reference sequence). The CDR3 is CSAGTSGRRYEQYF. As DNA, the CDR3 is TGCAGTGCCGGGACTAGCGGGAGGCGGTACGAGCAGTACTTC.

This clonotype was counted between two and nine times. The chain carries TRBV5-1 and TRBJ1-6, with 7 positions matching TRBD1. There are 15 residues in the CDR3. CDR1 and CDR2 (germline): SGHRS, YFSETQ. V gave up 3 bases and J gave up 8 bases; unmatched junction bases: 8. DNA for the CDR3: TGCGCCAGCAGCTCCCGACAGGGCTCGGATTCACCCCTCCACTTT. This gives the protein CASSSRQGSDSPLHF.

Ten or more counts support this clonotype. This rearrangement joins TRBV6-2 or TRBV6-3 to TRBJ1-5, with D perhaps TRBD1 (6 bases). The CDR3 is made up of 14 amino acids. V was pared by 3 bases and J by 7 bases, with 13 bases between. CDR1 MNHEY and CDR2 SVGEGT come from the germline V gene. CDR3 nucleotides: TGTGCCAGCAGTTATCGGACAGAACGGCAGCCCCAGCATTTT. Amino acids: CASSYRTERQPQHF.

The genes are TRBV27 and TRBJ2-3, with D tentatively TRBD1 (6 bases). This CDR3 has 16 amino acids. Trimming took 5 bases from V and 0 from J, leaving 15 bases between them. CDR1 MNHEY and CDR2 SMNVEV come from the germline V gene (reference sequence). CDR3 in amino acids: CASSKGTTTSTDTQYF. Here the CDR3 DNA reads TGTGCCAGCAGTAAAGGGACAACAACTAGCACAGATACGCAGTATTTT.

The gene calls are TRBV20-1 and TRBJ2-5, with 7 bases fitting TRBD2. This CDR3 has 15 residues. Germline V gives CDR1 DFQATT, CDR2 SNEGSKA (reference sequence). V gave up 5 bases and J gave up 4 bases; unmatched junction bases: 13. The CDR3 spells CSARMGGSSRETQYF. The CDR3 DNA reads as TGCAGTGCTCGGATGGGGGGGAGTTCGCGAGAGACCCAGTACTTC.

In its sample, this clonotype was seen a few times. In DNA form, the CDR3 reads TGTGCCACCAGCAGAGATCCCATTAGGGGGGGAATCGGGGAGCTGTTTTTT. Its protein is CATSRDPIRGGIGELFF. V gene TRBV15 combines with J gene TRBJ2-2; a possible D gene is TRBD2 (7 bases). V lost 0 bases, J lost 7 bases, and 18 bases lay in between. The CDR3 runs 17 residues. Germline CDR1 reads LNHNV; CDR2 reads YYDKDF (reference sequence).

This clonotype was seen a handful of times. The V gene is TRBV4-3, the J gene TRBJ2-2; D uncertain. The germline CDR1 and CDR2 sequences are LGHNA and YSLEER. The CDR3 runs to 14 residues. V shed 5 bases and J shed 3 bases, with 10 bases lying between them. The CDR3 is CASSSKLYTGELFF. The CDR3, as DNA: TGCGCCAGCAGCTCCAAGCTCTACACCGGGGAGCTGTTTTTT.

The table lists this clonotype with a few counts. The CDR3 here is CASAGVGGRDYGYTF. DNA of the CDR3: TGTGCCAGCGCGGGGGTTGGGGGGCGCGACTATGGCTACACCTTC. The chain is built from TRBV12-3 or TRBV12-4 and TRBJ1-2; a possible D gene is TRBD1 (6 bases). The CDR3 length is 15 residues. V dropped 8 bases and J dropped 3 bases, with 19 bases sitting between them.

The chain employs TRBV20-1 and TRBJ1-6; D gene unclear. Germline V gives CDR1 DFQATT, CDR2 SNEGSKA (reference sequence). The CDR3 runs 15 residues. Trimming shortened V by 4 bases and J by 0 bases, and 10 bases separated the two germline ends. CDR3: CSAKGRSSYNSPLHF. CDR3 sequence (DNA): TGCAGTGCTAAAGGACGGAGCTCCTATAATTCACCCCTCCACTTT.

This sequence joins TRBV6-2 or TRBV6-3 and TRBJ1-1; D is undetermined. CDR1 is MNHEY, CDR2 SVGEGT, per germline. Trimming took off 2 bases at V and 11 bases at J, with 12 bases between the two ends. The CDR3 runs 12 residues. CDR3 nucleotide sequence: TGTGCCAGCAGTTACCCCGGGAGGGCCGCTTTCTTT. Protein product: CASSYPGRAAFF.

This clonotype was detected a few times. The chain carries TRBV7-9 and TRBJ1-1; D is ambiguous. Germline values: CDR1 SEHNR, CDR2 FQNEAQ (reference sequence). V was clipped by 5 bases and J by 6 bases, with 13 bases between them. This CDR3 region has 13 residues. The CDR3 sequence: CASSPRPGPEAFF. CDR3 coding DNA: TGTGCCAGCAGCCCCCGTCCAGGCCCTGAAGCTTTCTTT.

CDR3 nucleotides: TGTGCCACAGGGACAGGGCCCTACGAGCAGTACTTC. This gives the protein CATGTGPYEQYF. The gene calls are TRBV6-6 and TRBJ2-7, with 9 bases lining up with TRBD1. The germline CDR1 and CDR2 sequences are MNHNY and SVGAGI (reference sequence). This CDR3 is 12 amino acids long. The V and J ends lost 10 bases and 2 bases, in that order; junction bases with no gene match: 3.

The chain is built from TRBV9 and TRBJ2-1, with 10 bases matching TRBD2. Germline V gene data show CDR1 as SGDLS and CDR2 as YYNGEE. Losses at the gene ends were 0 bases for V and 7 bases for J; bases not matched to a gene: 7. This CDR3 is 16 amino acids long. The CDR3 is CASSVASGRAGNEQFF. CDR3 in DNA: TGTGCCAGCAGCGTAGCCAGCGGGAGGGCCGGGAATGAGCAGTTCTTC.

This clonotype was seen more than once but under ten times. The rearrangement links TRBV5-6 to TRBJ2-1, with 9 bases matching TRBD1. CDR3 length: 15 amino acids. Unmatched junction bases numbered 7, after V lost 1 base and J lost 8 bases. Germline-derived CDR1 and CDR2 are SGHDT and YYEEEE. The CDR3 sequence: CASSLRDRVYDEQFF. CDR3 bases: TGTGCCAGCAGCTTGCGGGACAGGGTTTATGATGAGCAGTTCTTC.

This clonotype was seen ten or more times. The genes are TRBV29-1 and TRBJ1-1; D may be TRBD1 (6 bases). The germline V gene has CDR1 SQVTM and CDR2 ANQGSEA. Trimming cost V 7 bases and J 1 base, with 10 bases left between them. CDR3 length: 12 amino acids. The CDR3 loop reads CSGRTANTEAFF. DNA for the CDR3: TGCAGCGGGAGGACAGCGAACACTGAAGCTTTCTTT.

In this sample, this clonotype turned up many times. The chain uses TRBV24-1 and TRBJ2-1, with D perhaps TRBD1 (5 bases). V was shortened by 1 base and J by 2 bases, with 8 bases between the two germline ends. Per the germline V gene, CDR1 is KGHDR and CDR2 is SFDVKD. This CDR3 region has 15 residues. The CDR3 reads CATSDLGQTYNEQFF. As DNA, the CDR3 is TGTGCCACCAGTGATTTAGGACAAACCTACAATGAGCAGTTCTTC.

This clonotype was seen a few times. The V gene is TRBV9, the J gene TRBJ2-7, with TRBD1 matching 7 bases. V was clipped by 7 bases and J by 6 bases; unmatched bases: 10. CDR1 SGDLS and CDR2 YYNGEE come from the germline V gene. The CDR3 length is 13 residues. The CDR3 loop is CASSRDSWSEQYF. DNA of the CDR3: TGTGCCAGCTCACGGGACAGCTGGAGCGAGCAGTACTTC.